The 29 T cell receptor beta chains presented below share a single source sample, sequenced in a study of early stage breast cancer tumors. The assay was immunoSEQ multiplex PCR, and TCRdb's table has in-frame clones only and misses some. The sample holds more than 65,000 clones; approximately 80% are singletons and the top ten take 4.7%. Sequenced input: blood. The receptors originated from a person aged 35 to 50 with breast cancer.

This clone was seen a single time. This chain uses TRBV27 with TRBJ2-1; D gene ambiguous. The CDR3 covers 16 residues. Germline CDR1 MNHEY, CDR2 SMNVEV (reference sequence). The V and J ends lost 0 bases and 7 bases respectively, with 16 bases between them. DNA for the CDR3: TGTGCCAGCAGTTTATCCGGGTTTCCTAGTGCTAATGAGCAGTTCTTC. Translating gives CASSLSGFPSANEQFF.

This CDR3 is CAGSISGSTDTQYF. The CDR3, as DNA: TGTGCCGGGAGCATTAGCGGGAGCACAGATACGCAGTATTTT. The J gene is TRBJ2-3, the V gene TRBV7-9; 7 bases fit TRBD2. Germline lookup yields CDR1 SEHNR and CDR2 FQNEAQ (reference sequence). The CDR3 length is 14 residues. V was pared by 11 bases and J by 0 bases, with 8 bases of the junction left unmatched.

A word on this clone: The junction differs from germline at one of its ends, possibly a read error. The CDR3 nucleotides read TGTGCCAGCAGGTTAGGGGGGGGCACTGAAGCTTTCTTT. Translation: CASRLGGGTEAFF. The chain joins TRBV7-9 to TRBJ1-1, with D tentatively TRBD1 (6 bases). Germline CDR1 and CDR2: SEHNR and FQNEAQ (reference sequence). The CDR3 covers 13 residues.

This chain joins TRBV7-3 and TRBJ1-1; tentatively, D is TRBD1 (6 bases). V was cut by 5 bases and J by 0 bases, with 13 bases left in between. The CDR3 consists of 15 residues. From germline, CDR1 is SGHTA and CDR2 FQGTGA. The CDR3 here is CASSPDSYMNTEAFF. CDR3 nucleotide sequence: TGTGCCAGCAGCCCGGACAGTTACATGAACACTGAAGCTTTCTTT.

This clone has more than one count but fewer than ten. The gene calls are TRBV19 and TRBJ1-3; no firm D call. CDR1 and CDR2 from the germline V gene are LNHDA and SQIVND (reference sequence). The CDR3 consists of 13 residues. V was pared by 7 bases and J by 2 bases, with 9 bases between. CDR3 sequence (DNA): TGTGCCAGTACTCCAAGGACTGGAAACACCATATATTTT. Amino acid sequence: CASTPRTGNTIYF.

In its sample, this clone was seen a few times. The CDR3 coding sequence is TGTGCCATTTTCGGACAGGGAGGCAAGCAGTACTTC. Its protein product is CAIFGQGGKQYF. The V and J genes are TRBV2 and TRBJ2-7; 8 nucleotides match TRBD1. Trimming removed 10 bases from V and 8 bases from J; junction bases left unmatched: 10. The CDR3 spans 12 residues. Germline CDR1 reads SNHLY; CDR2 reads FYNNEI.

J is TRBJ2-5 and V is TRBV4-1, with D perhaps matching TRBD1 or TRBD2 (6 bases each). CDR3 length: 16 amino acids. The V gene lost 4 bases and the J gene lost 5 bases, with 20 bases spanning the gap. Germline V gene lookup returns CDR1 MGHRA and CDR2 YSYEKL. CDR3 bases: TGCGCCAGCAGCCCCCTCCTGGGGGGCGTTGGGGAGACCCAGTACTTC. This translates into CASSPLLGGVGETQYF.

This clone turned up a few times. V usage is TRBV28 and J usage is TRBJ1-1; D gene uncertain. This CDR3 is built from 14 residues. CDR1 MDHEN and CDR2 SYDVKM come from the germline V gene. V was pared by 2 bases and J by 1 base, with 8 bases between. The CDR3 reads CASSLVPTNTEAFF. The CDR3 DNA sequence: TGTGCCAGCAGTTTAGTCCCGACGAACACTGAAGCTTTCTTT.

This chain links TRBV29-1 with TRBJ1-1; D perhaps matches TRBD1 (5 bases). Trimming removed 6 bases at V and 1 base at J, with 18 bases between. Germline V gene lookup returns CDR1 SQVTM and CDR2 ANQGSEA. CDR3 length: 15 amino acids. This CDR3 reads CSVHPLGGPNTEAFF. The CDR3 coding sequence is TGCAGCGTCCATCCACTGGGGGGACCGAACACTGAAGCTTTCTTT.

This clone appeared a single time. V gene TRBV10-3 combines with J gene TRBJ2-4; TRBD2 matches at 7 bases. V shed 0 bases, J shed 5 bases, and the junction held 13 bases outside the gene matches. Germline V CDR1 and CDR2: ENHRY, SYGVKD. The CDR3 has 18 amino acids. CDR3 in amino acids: CAISESREASGDQNIQYF. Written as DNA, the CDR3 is TGTGCCATCAGTGAGTCCCGGGAAGCTAGCGGCGATCAAAACATTCAGTACTTC.

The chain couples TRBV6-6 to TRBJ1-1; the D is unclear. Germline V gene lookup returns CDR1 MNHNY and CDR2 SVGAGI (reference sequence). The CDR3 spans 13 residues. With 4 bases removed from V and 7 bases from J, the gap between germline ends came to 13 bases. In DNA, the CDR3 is TGTGCCAGCAGTTCCCCCCAAGTACGTGAAGCTTTCTTT. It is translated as CASSSPQVREAFF.

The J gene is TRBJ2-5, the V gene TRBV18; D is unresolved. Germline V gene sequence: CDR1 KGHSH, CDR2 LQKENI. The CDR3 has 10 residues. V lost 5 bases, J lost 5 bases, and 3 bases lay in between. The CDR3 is CASSGETQYF. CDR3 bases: TGTGCCAGCTCAGGGGAGACCCAGTACTTC.

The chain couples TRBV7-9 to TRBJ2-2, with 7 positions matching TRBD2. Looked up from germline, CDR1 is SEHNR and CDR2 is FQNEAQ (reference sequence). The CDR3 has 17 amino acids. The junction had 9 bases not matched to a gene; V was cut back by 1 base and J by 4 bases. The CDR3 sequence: CASSLGGVAGATGELFF. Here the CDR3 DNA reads TGTGCCAGCAGCTTAGGAGGAGTGGCGGGAGCCACCGGGGAGCTGTTTTTT.

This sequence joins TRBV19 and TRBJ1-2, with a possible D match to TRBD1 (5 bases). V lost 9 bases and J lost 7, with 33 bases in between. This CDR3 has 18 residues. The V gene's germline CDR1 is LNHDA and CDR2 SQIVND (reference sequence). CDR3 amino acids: CARYRDLVDIRFDSGYTF. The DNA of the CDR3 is TGTGCCAGGTACCGGGACTTGGTAGATATCCGGTTCGATTCTGGCTACACCTTC.

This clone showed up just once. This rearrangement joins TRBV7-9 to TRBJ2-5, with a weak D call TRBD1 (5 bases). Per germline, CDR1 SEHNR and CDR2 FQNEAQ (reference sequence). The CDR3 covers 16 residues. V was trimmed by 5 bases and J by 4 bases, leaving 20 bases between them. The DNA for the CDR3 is TGTGCCAGCAGCCCACACGACAGAAACGAGAGAGAGACCCAGTACTTC. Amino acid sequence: CASSPHDRNERETQYF.

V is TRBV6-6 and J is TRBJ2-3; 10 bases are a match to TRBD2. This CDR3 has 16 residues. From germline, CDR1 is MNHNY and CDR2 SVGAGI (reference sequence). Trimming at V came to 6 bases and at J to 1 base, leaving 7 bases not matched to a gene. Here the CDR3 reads CASSLLAGKGTDTQYF. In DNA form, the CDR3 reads TGTGCCAGCAGCCTACTAGCGGGAAAAGGCACAGATACGCAGTATTTT.

The CDR3 sequence: CASSAGLAGRSYNEQFF. CDR3 nucleotides: TGTGCCAGCAGCGCCGGACTAGCGGGCCGCTCCTACAATGAGCAGTTCTTC. The chain uses TRBV2 and TRBJ2-1, with 11 bases lining up with TRBD2. V trimming: 6 bases; J trimming: 0 bases; junction bases outside the gene matches: 7. CDR3 length: 17 residues. From germline, CDR1 is SNHLY and CDR2 FYNNEI.

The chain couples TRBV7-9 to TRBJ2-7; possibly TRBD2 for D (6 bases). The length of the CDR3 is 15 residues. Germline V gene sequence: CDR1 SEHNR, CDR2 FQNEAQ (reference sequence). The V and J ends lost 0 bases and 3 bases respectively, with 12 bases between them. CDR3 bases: TGTGCCAGCAGCTTAGCGGCTAGCGCTATCTACGAGCAGTACTTC. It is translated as CASSLAASAIYEQYF. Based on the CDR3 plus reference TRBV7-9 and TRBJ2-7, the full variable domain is DTGVSQNPRHKITKRGQNVTFRCDPISEHNRLYWYRQTLGQGPEFLTYFQNEAQLEKSRLLSDRFSAERPKGSFSTLEIQRTEQGDSAMYLCASSLAASAIYEQYFGPGTRLTVT.

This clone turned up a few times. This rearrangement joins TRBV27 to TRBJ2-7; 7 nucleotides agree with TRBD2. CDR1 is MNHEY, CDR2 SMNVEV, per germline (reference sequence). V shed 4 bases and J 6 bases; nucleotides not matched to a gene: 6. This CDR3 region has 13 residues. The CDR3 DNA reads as TGTGCCAGCAGTTACGGGACTACCTTCGAGCAGTACTTC. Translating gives CASSYGTTFEQYF.

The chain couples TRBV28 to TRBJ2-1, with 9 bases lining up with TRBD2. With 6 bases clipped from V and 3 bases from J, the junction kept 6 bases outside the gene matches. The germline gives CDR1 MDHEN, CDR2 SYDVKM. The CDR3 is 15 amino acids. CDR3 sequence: CASSAGTSSYNEQFF. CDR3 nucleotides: TGTGCCAGCAGCGCCGGGACTAGCAGCTACAATGAGCAGTTCTTC.

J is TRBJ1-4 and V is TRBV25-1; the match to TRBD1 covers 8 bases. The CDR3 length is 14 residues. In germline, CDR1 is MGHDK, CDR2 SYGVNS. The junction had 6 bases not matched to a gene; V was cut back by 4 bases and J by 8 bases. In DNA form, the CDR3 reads TGTGCCAGCAGTGGACAGGGGATTAGGGAAAAACTGTTTTTT. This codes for CASSGQGIREKLFF.

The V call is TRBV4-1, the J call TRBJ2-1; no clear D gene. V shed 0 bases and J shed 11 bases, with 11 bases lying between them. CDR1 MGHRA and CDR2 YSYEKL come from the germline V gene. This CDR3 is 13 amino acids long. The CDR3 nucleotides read TGCGCCAGCAGCCAAGAAAGTGGGTCAAAGCAGTTCTTC. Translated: CASSQESGSKQFF.

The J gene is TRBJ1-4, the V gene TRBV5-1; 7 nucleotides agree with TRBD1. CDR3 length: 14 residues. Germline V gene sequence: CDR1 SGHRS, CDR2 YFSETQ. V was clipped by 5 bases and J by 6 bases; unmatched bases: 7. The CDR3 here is CASSFNGQDEKLFF. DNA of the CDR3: TGCGCCAGCAGTTTTAACGGACAGGATGAAAAACTGTTTTTT.

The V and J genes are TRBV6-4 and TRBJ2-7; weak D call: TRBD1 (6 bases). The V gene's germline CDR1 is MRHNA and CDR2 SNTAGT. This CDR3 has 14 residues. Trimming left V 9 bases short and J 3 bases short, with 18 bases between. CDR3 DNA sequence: TGTGCCAGAGGGGACACTTCTGGGGTCTACGAGCAGTACTTC. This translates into CARGDTSGVYEQYF.

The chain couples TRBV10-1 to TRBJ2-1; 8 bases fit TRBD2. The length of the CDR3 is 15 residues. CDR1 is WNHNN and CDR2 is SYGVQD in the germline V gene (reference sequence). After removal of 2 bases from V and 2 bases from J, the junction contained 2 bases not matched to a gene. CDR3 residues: CASSEREGPYNEQFF. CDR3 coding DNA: TGCGCCAGCAGTGAGCGGGAGGGCCCCTACAATGAGCAGTTCTTC.

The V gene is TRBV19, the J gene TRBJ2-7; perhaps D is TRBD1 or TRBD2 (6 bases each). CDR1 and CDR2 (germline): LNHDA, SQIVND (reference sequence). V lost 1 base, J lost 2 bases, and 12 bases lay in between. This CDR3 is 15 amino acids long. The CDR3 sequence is CASSIGGGHTYEQYF. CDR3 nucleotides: TGTGCCAGTAGTATAGGAGGGGGGCATACCTACGAGCAGTACTTC. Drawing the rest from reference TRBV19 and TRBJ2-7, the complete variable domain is DGGITQSPKYLFRKEGQNVTLSCEQNLNHDAMYWYRQDPGQGLRLIYYSQIVNDFQKGDIAEGYSVSREKKESFPLTVTSAQKNPTAFYLCASSIGGGHTYEQYFGPGTRLTVT.

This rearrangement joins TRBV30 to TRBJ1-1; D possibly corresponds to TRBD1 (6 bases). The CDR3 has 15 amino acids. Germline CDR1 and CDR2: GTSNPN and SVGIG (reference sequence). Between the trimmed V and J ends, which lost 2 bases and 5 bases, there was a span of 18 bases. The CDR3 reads CAWSSYGGARTEAFF. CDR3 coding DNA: TGTGCCTGGAGTTCCTATGGGGGGGCGAGGACTGAAGCTTTCTTT.

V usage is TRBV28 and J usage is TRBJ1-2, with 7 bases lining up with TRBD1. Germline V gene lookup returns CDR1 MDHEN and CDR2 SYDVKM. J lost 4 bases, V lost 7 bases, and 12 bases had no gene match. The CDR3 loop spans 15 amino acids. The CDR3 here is CASTPADRVGYGYTF. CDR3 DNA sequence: TGTGCCAGCACTCCTGCCGACAGGGTGGGCTATGGCTACACCTTC.

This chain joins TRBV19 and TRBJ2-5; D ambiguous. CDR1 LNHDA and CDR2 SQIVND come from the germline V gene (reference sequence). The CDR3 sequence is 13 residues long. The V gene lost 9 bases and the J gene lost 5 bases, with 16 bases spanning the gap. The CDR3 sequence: CASTKTHGETQYF. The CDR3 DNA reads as TGTGCCAGCACTAAGACACACGGGGAGACCCAGTACTTC.